Presented here are 32 T cell receptor beta chains from one specimen sequenced in a study of T cells expressing NK-cell markers. From its re-call of the 5' RACE reads, TCRdb lists each CDR3 protein once, without DNA. This sample's table reports 400,000 to 450,000 distinct CDR3 sequences. The sample taken for sequencing was blood T cells: a sorted CD56 or NKG2C T cell subset, CD4+ or CD8+ T cells, or bulk PBMC T cells (not recorded which). These receptors were taken from a woman aged 18 to 75 in good health.

The chain recombines TRBV30 with TRBJ1-1. The CDR3 covers 12 residues. In germline, CDR1 is GTSNPN, CDR2 SVGIG (reference sequence). The CDR3 spells CAWNLRGGDAFF.

The chain links TRBV7-9 to TRBJ2-1; TCRdb proposes TRBD1, but this gene call is untestable without DNA. Germline assignment: CDR1 SEHNR and CDR2 FQNEAQ (reference sequence). CDR3 length equals 15 residues. This CDR3 is CASSAGTGSFNEQFF.

The chain combines TRBV12-3 or TRBV12-4 with TRBJ2-5. This CDR3 region has 13 residues. The CDR3 sequence is CASRAWNQETQYF.

CDR3 sequence reads: CASSQDRATGNTIYF. V and J are TRBV4-2 and TRBJ1-3. CDR3 size: 15 residues. Germline V gives CDR1 LGHNA, CDR2 YNFKEQ.

The chain combines TRBV18 with TRBJ1-4. In germline, CDR1 is KGHSH, CDR2 LQKENI. The CDR3 length is 15 residues. This CDR3 is CASSPVGATNEKLFF. The whole variable domain, remainder taken from reference TRBV18 and TRBJ1-4, is NAGVMQNPRHLVRRRGQEARLRCSPMKGHSHVYWYRQLPEEGLKFMVYLQKENIIDESGMPKERFSAEFPKEGPSILRIQQVVRGDSAAYFCASSPVGATNEKLFFGSGTQLSVL.

The V and J genes are TRBV5-4 and TRBJ2-5; TCRdb returns TRBD2, unconfirmable since there is no DNA. Germline loops: CDR1 SGHNT, CDR2 YYREEE (reference sequence). The CDR3 contains 15 residues. The CDR3: CASRLLAGGIETQYF.

V is TRBV5-6 and J is TRBJ2-3; lacking DNA, the TRBD2 call made by TCRdb goes unchecked. The CDR3 is made up of 17 amino acids. Germline V CDR1 and CDR2: SGHDT, YYEEEE. This chain's CDR3 is CASSSGLAQYSTDTQYF.

The chain carries TRBV20-1 and TRBJ2-5; there is no DNA to check the TCRdb D call of TRBD1. The CDR3 is 11 residues long. Germline V gene sequence: CDR1 DFQATT, CDR2 SNEGSKA (reference sequence). CDR3 sequence: CSNGARETQYF.

The J gene is TRBJ2-5, the V gene TRBV5-1; TCRdb proposes TRBD1, but this gene call is untestable without DNA. The CDR3 extends over 15 amino acids. Germline V gene sequence: CDR1 SGHRS, CDR2 YFSETQ. The chain's CDR3 is CASSSGTAGGETQYF.

The genes are TRBV29-1 and TRBJ1-2. CDR3 length: 11 residues. In germline, CDR1 is SQVTM, CDR2 ANQGSEA. CDR3 amino acids: CSVVGLEGYTF.

The V and J genes are TRBV7-9 and TRBJ2-1; TCRdb calls TRBD2, which cannot be checked without DNA. There are 17 residues in the CDR3. CDR1 is SEHNR and CDR2 is FQNEAQ in the germline V gene (reference sequence). The CDR3 loop reads CASSTLASGMSYNEQFF.

This sequence joins TRBV12-3 or TRBV12-4 and TRBJ2-7; TCRdb lists TRBD1, though no DNA is available to test this call. This CDR3 has 15 amino acids. This CDR3 reads CASSYLGGSAYEQYF.

V is TRBV20-1 and J is TRBJ2-1. Germline loops: CDR1 DFQATT, CDR2 SNEGSKA (reference sequence). The CDR3 loop spans 11 amino acids. The CDR3 spells CSARHYDEQFF.

The chain joins TRBV7-9 to TRBJ2-3; there is no DNA to check the TCRdb D call of TRBD2. The CDR3 has 16 residues. The germline CDR1 and CDR2 sequences are SEHNR and FQNEAQ (reference sequence). CDR3 sequence: CASSLGELPDRNTQYF.

The CDR3 is CASSQGLGFGDTQYF. This chain joins TRBV14 and TRBJ2-3. The CDR3 sequence is 15 residues long. The germline CDR1 and CDR2 sequences are SGHDN and FVKESK.

The chain recombines TRBV7-9 with TRBJ2-1; checking the TCRdb D call of TRBD2 is not possible without DNA. CDR3 size: 13 residues. Germline CDR1 reads SEHNR; CDR2 reads FQNEAQ (reference sequence). The chain's CDR3 is CASSLAAGREQFF.

The chain employs TRBV12-3 or TRBV12-4 and TRBJ1-2; no DNA is available, so the TRBD1 call from TCRdb remains unchecked. This CDR3 spans 15 amino acids. This CDR3 is CASRDRDSFLRGYTF.

This rearrangement joins TRBV20-1 to TRBJ1-2; TCRdb indicates TRBD1, and absent DNA this call remains unverified. Looked up from germline, CDR1 is DFQATT and CDR2 is SNEGSKA (reference sequence). This CDR3 is 15 amino acids long. CDR3 in amino acids: CSAPNNPQGNYGYTF.

J is TRBJ1-1 and V is TRBV7-2. Germline CDR1 and CDR2: SGHTA and FQGNSA. This CDR3 spans 15 amino acids. CDR3 sequence: CASSSIVGERIEAFF.

This chain connects TRBV6-2 or TRBV6-3 to TRBJ1-1; TCRdb lists TRBD1, though no DNA is available to test this call. Germline CDR1 and CDR2: MNHEY and SVGEGT. The CDR3 contains 15 residues. CDR3 sequence: CASSRGQVLNTEAFF.

The chain uses TRBV5-5 and TRBJ1-1; TCRdb calls TRBD1, which cannot be checked without DNA. The length of the CDR3 is 15 residues. The germline CDR1 and CDR2 sequences are SGHKS and YYEKEE (reference sequence). The CDR3 here is CASSRGQAMNTEAFF.

The rearrangement joins TRBV6-6 to TRBJ2-1; TCRdb lists TRBD2, though no DNA is available to test this call. The CDR3 runs 12 residues. CDR1 and CDR2 (germline): MNHNY, SVGAGI (reference sequence). CDR3 region: CASLADPNEQFF.

The CDR3 spells CSVPGQSSGANVLTF. V usage is TRBV29-1 and J usage is TRBJ2-6; the TCRdb call, TRBD1, lacks DNA for checking. The CDR3 has 15 residues. The germline V gene encodes CDR1 SQVTM and CDR2 ANQGSEA.

The V call is TRBV6-2 or TRBV6-3, the J call TRBJ2-3; TCRdb calls TRBD1, which cannot be checked without DNA. The CDR3 runs 12 residues. CDR1 is MNHEY, CDR2 SVGEGT, per germline. Here the CDR3 reads CAGGTGYHTQYF.

This chain links TRBV20-1 with TRBJ2-7; TCRdb lists TRBD1, though no DNA is available to test this call. The CDR3 has 13 residues. CDR1 and CDR2 (germline): DFQATT, SNEGSKA (reference sequence). CDR3 sequence: CSARGDRSLEQYF.

The chain links TRBV15 to TRBJ2-3; TCRdb proposes TRBD1, but this gene call is untestable without DNA. The CDR3 is made up of 16 amino acids. Germline-derived CDR1 and CDR2 are LNHNV and YYDKDF (reference sequence). The CDR3 sequence is CATSRAPGPGTDTQYF.

The chain recombines TRBV29-1 with TRBJ1-2. Germline V gives CDR1 SQVTM, CDR2 ANQGSEA. The CDR3 contains 15 residues. The CDR3 region is CSVEVPEESTYGYTF.

This sequence joins TRBV7-2 and TRBJ1-2; the D gene TCRdb calls, TRBD1, cannot be checked with no DNA. There are 16 residues in the CDR3. Germline assignment: CDR1 SGHTA and CDR2 FQGNSA. The CDR3 sequence: CASSFDRGRVFGGYTF.

The chain combines TRBV20-1 with TRBJ2-7; TCRdb's D gene call, TRBD1, goes unchecked for lack of DNA. Germline values: CDR1 DFQATT, CDR2 SNEGSKA (reference sequence). This CDR3 is 16 amino acids long. CDR3: CSARGGLRGAPYEQYF.

V gene TRBV25-1 combines with J gene TRBJ2-4; lacking DNA, the TRBD1 call made by TCRdb goes unchecked. The CDR3 has 14 residues. Germline V gene lookup returns CDR1 MGHDK and CDR2 SYGVNS. The CDR3 is CASRGQAETNIQYF.

CDR3 residues: CASRTDRGPYYGYTF. The chain is built from TRBV12-3 or TRBV12-4 and TRBJ1-2; TCRdb proposes TRBD1, but this gene call is untestable without DNA. The CDR3 totals 15 residues.

This sequence joins TRBV6-1 and TRBJ2-3; the TCRdb call, TRBD1, lacks DNA for checking. The CDR3 sequence is 15 residues long. The germline gives CDR1 MNHNS, CDR2 SASEGT. CDR3 loop: CASSRKGTGSDTQYF.